A single sample is the source of the 16 T cell receptor beta chains below, sequenced in a study of cytomegalovirus exposure and HLA in healthy donors. PCR was performed using 60 Vbeta and 13 Jbeta primers. Method: immunoSEQ multiplex PCR; TCRdb's copy keeps in-frame clones and lacks some. The repertoire includes some 150,000 clones, about 80% of them detected once, and approximately 2% sits in the top ten. The sample comprised PBMCs. These receptors came from a woman aged 25 to 45 in good health and CMV-seropositive.

The genes are TRBV27 and TRBJ1-2, with TRBD1 matching over 11 bases. Trimming at V came to 4 bases and at J to 8 bases, leaving 6 bases not matched to a gene. CDR3 length: 14 amino acids. CDR1 MNHEY and CDR2 SMNVEV come from the germline V gene (reference sequence). As DNA, the CDR3 is TGTGCCAGCAGTTGGACAGGGGGCGCGGGAGGCTACACCTTC. Translated: CASSWTGGAGGYTF.

V gene TRBV5-4 combines with J gene TRBJ2-1; 8 nucleotides align to TRBD2. The junction had 8 bases not matched to a gene; V was cut back by 3 bases and J by 3 bases. This CDR3 is 16 amino acids long. Germline V CDR1 and CDR2: SGHNT, YYREEE (reference sequence). This chain's CDR3 is CASSSPGRADYNEQFF. The CDR3, as DNA: TGTGCCAGCAGCTCGCCCGGGAGGGCCGACTACAATGAGCAGTTCTTC.

The V and J genes are TRBV7-2 and TRBJ1-4; TRBD1 is a possible D gene (6 bases). Germline V lookup: CDR1 SGHTA, CDR2 FQGNSA. The CDR3 loop spans 15 amino acids. Trimming shortened V by 1 base and J by 7 bases, and 13 bases separated the two germline ends. The CDR3 region has the DNA TGTGCCAGCAGCTTAGATACAGGGTTCAGTGAAAAACTGTTTTTT. Residues: CASSLDTGFSEKLFF.

This clone was recorded only once. The J gene is TRBJ1-2, the V gene TRBV9, with no clear D. CDR1 is SGDLS, CDR2 YYNGEE, per germline. The V end was cut by 2 bases, the J end by 4 bases, with 21 bases between. The CDR3 is 17 amino acids. CDR3 sequence (DNA): TGTGCCAGCAGCGTGGAACCAAACCCTCCTGGGAGCTATGGCTACACCTTC. The encoded protein is CASSVEPNPPGSYGYTF.

The chain is built from TRBV7-2 and TRBJ2-7, with a weak D call TRBD1 (6 bases). The germline V gene has CDR1 SGHTA and CDR2 FQGNSA. V lost 5 bases and J lost 1, with 12 bases in between. This CDR3 has 14 amino acids. The CDR3, as DNA: TGTGCCAGCAGCCCGCGACAGGAATCCTACGAGCAGTACTTC. It encodes CASSPRQESYEQYF. The entire variable domain, with the rest obtained from reference TRBV7-2 and TRBJ2-7, is as follows: GAGVSQSPSNKVTEKGKDVELRCDPISGHTALYWYRQSLGQGLEFLIYFQGNSAPDKSGLPSDRFSAERTGGSVSTLTIQRTQQEDSAVYLCASSPRQESYEQYFGPGTRLTVT.

Comment on this clone: Other DNA sequences in the sample encode the same CDR3. This chain joins TRBV6-6 and TRBJ2-3; D is unclear. With 6 bases removed from V and 0 bases from J, the gap between germline ends came to 4 bases. The CDR3 has 12 amino acids. The germline V gene encodes CDR1 MNHNY and CDR2 SVGAGI (reference sequence). CDR3 nucleotide sequence: TGTGCCAGCAGCCTAAGCACAGATACGCAGTATTTT. Protein sequence: CASSLSTDTQYF.

The V and J genes are TRBV28 and TRBJ1-1; D perhaps matches TRBD1 (5 bases). V was trimmed by 5 bases and J by 6 bases, leaving 7 bases between them. The V gene's germline CDR1 is MDHEN and CDR2 SYDVKM. The CDR3 totals 11 residues. The CDR3 DNA sequence: TGTGCCAGCAGTGGCAGGGCTGAAGCTTTCTTT. Its protein is CASSGRAEAFF.

The gene calls are TRBV6-5 and TRBJ1-2; the D gene is possibly TRBD1 (6 bases). The CDR3 has 15 residues. With 6 bases removed from V and 8 bases from J, the gap between germline ends came to 22 bases. Germline-derived CDR1 and CDR2 are MNHEY and SVGAGI. In DNA form, the CDR3 reads TGTGCCAGCAGATTGAGAGGGACACCCGCGGAGGGCTACACCTTC. Protein: CASRLRGTPAEGYTF.

The V and J genes are TRBV28 and TRBJ2-7, with D possibly TRBD1 on 6 matching bases. CDR1 is MDHEN and CDR2 is SYDVKM in the germline V gene. Trimming cost V 3 bases and J 5 bases, with 11 bases left between them. This CDR3 has 13 amino acids. Here the CDR3 reads CASSFLGANEQYF. Here the CDR3 DNA reads TGTGCCAGCAGTTTCTTGGGGGCCAACGAGCAGTACTTC.

This chain's CDR3 is CASSVDSGIRHNEQFF. The CDR3 DNA follows: TGTGCCAGCAGCGTAGATAGCGGGATTCGCCACAATGAGCAGTTCTTC. The chain couples TRBV9 to TRBJ2-1; 8 positions agree with TRBD2. This CDR3 has 16 amino acids. Germline V gives CDR1 SGDLS, CDR2 YYNGEE. Unmatched junction bases numbered 7, after V lost 0 bases and J lost 5 bases.

A few counts support this clone. The CDR3 DNA is TGTGCCAGCAGTTTAACTGGGACAGGGGATAAAGAAGCTTTCTTT. Translation gives CASSLTGTGDKEAFF. The chain joins TRBV28 to TRBJ1-1, with 10 nucleotides matching TRBD1. The CDR3 totals 15 residues. Unmatched junction bases numbered 8, after V lost 2 bases and J lost 8 bases. CDR1 is MDHEN, CDR2 SYDVKM, per germline. Full variable domain (missing parts from reference TRBV28 and TRBJ1-1): DVKVTQSSRYLVKRTGEKVFLECVQDMDHENMFWYRQDPGLGLRLIYFSYDVKMKEKGDIPEGYSVSREKKERFSLILESASTNQTSMYLCASSLTGTGDKEAFFGQGTRLTVV.

The V gene is TRBV15, the J gene TRBJ1-2; D unresolved. The CDR3 loop spans 17 amino acids. Germline loops: CDR1 LNHNV, CDR2 YYDKDF (reference sequence). Between the trimmed V and J ends, which lost 1 base and 4 bases, there was a span of 19 bases. CDR3 region: CATSRVGAGILTYGYTF. CDR3 nucleotide sequence: TGTGCCACCAGCAGAGTGGGTGCCGGGATCCTGACCTATGGCTACACCTTC.

J is TRBJ1-6 and V is TRBV6-5; TRBD1 matches 8 bases. Germline trimming cut 5 bases from V and 9 bases from J; bases unmatched to any gene: 6. Germline V gene data show CDR1 as MNHEY and CDR2 as SVGAGI. The CDR3 contains 14 residues. As DNA, the CDR3 is TGTGCCAGCAGTGGACAGGGATCCAGTTCACCCCTCCACTTT. Its translation: CASSGQGSSSPLHF.

This clone was counted only a few times. The rearrangement joins TRBV9 to TRBJ2-2; 10 nucleotides align to TRBD1. Germline trimming cut 3 bases from V and 6 bases from J; bases unmatched to any gene: 8. Per the germline V gene, CDR1 is SGDLS and CDR2 is YYNGEE. This CDR3 is built from 16 residues. CDR3 DNA: TGTGCCAGCAGCGGTGGACAGGGGGTTTTAGCCGGGGAGCTGTTTTTT. It codes for CASSGGQGVLAGELFF.

V gene TRBV6-6 combines with J gene TRBJ1-1; unclear D gene. CDR1 and CDR2 (germline): MNHNY, SVGAGI (reference sequence). This CDR3 contains 14 residues. Deletions cut 2 bases from V and 6 bases from J, with 13 bases between. CDR3 bases: TGTGCCAGCAGTTACGGGCAGGCCTCCGCTGAAGCTTTCTTT. Translating it yields CASSYGQASAEAFF.

The chain employs TRBV9 and TRBJ1-2; maybe TRBD1 (5 bases). The CDR3 loop spans 14 amino acids. CDR1 and CDR2 (germline): SGDLS, YYNGEE. V gave up 0 bases and J gave up 4 bases, with 10 bases separating them. CDR3 bases: TGTGCCAGCAGCGTAGAGGCGGGGGTCTATGGCTACACCTTC. This codes for CASSVEAGVYGYTF.